These 5 T cell receptor beta chains share one sample of origin, sequenced in a study of blood T cell repertoires in COVID-19. Here immunoSEQ multiplex PCR was the method, and the copy in TCRdb shows in-frame clones only, minus some. Counted here are approximately 55,000 clones, approximately 90% occurring once; the ten biggest clones make up 6.2%. Input material: peripheral blood. These TCRs come from a man aged 35 to 55 with acute or convalescent COVID-19.

The chain recombines TRBV5-4 with TRBJ1-2, with D unclear. The CDR3 spans 15 residues. Germline CDR1 SGHNT, CDR2 YYREEE (reference sequence). V lost 0 bases to trimming and J lost 2 bases, with 11 bases between them. The CDR3 nucleotides are TGTGCCAGCAGCTTGGAATCGGGGTTCAACTATGGCTACACCTTC. This translates into CASSLESGFNYGYTF.

V usage is TRBV5-1 and J usage is TRBJ1-1; D perhaps matches TRBD1 (6 bases). Trimming removed 3 bases at V and 1 base at J, with 10 bases between. The CDR3 consists of 14 residues. In germline, CDR1 is SGHRS, CDR2 YFSETQ. The CDR3 nucleotides are TGCGCCAGCAGCTCATTACAGGGGAACACTGAAGCTTTCTTT. Amino acid sequence: CASSSLQGNTEAFF.

This clone has only a few counts. CDR3 loop: CASSQDRLGAQPQHF. In DNA form, the CDR3 reads TGTGCCAGCAGCCAAGATCGCTTAGGAGCGCAGCCCCAGCATTTT. The chain couples TRBV3-1 (or the pseudogene TRBV3-2) to TRBJ1-5; D is unresolved. Trimming removed 0 bases at V and 7 bases at J, with 13 bases between. CDR1 and CDR2 (germline): LGHDT, YNNKEL (reference sequence). This CDR3 is built from 15 residues.

This clone was detected once. The CDR3 protein is CASSFRLAGITDTQYF. CDR3 bases: TGTGCCAGCAGCTTTAGGCTAGCGGGAATCACAGATACGCAGTATTTT. This chain joins TRBV11-2 and TRBJ2-3, with 9 bases fitting TRBD2. Germline V gives CDR1 SGHAT, CDR2 FQNNGV. Losses at the gene ends were 3 bases for V and 2 bases for J; bases not matched to a gene: 6. The CDR3 loop spans 16 amino acids.

This chain uses TRBV18 with TRBJ2-7, with D perhaps TRBD1 (7 bases). Trimming pared 3 bases from V and 4 bases from J, leaving 16 bases between. CDR3 length equals 15 residues. CDR1 and CDR2 from the germline V gene are KGHSH and LQKENI. CDR3 nucleotide sequence: TGTGCCAGCTCACCGCAGCAGGGGGGATCTTACGAGCAGTACTTC. It codes for CASSPQQGGSYEQYF.